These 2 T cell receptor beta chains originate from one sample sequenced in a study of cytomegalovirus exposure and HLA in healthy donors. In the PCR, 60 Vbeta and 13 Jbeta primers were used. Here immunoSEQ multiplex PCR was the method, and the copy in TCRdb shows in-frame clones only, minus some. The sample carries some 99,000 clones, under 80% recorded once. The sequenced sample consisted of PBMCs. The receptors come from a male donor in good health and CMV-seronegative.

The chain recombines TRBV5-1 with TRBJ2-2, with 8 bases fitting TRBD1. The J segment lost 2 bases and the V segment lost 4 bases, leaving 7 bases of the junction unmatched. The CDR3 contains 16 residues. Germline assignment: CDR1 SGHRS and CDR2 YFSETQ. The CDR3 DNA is TGCGCCAGCAGCCCGACGACAGGGGTTAACACCGGGGAGCTGTTTTTT. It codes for CASSPTTGVNTGELFF.

The DNA of the CDR3 is TGCGCCAGTCCTATTAACGGGAGTTTAAACGACGAGCAGTACTTC. Its protein is CASPINGSLNDEQYF. The rearrangement links TRBV10-1 to TRBJ2-7, with D perhaps TRBD2 (6 bases). CDR1 WNHNN and CDR2 SYGVQD come from the germline V gene (reference sequence). This CDR3 has 15 residues. V was clipped by 9 bases and J by 5 bases, with 23 bases between them.